This T cell receptor beta chain stems from a study of T cells in Graves' hyperthyroidism and ophthalmopathy. Study observations and caveats: Also found in blood were most expanded thyroid clonotypes above 0.001.

Orbital computed tomography, thyroid ultrasound, serum thyroxine and TRAb, and clinical symptoms together informed the diagnoses. Around 10 ml fresh peripheral blood yielded the PBMCs. There were TCR beta CDR3 regions amplified from RNA transcripts. An initial round of RT-PCR targeting the TCR CDR3 relied on the HTBI primer set. Using its own MiXCR run on the multiplex PCR reads, TCRdb lists one record per CDR3 protein. The sample has a few hundred thousand distinct CDR3 sequences, around a sixth seen once; the top ten hold under 7.5%. This clonotype was counted a few times. The target antigen is unknown. Germline CDR1 MNHEY, CDR2 SVGEGT. V lost 6 bases, J lost 0 bases, and 12 bases lay in between. This CDR3 contains 15 residues.

The chain has TRBV6-2 or TRBV6-3 and TRBJ1-5, with a tentative D call TRBD1 (6 bases). The origin of this receptor is a woman in her thirties with Graves' hyperthyroidism. Input material: blood. Written as DNA, the CDR3 is TGTGCCAGCAGGACGGGACAAGTTAGCAATCAGCCCCAGCATTTT. Protein: CASRTGQVSNQPQHF.